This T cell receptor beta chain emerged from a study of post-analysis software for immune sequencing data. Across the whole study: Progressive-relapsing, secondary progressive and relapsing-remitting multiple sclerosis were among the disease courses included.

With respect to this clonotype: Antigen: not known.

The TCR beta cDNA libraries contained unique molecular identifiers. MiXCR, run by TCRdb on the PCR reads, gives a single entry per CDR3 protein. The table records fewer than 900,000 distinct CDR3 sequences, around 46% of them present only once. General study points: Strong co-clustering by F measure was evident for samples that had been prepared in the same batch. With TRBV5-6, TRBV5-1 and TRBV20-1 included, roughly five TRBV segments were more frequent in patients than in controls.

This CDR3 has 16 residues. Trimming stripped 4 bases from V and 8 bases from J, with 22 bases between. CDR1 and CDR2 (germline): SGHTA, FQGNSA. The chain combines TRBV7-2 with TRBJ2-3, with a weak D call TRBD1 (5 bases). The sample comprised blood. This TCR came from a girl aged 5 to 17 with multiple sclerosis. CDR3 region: CASSSAAGKARFTQYF. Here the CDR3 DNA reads TGTGCCAGCAGCTCGGCGGCAGGGAAAGCCCGATTTACGCAGTATTTT.